This T cell receptor beta chain was retrieved from a study of blood T cells in healthy people across ages. On this clonotype itself: What it binds is not known.

Study-wide points: Older age went with lower TCR beta diversity per million T cells, in a roughly linear way. It was held that the diversity estimates obtained from one million T cells were underestimates.

Together with a sample-barcoded 5' primer, a J-beta primer mix was included in a second PCR lasting about 6 to 12 cycles. MiXCR, run by TCRdb on the 5' RACE reads, gives a single entry per CDR3 protein. Here the sample spans over a million distinct CDR3 sequences, around 45% being singletons. The V and J ends lost 5 bases and 8 bases, in that order; junction bases with no gene match: 5. The CDR3 has 14 amino acids. Sequenced input: blood. The chain uses TRBV12-3 or TRBV12-4 and TRBJ2-1, with 11 bases lining up with TRBD2. The source is a woman aged 55-69 years in good health. CDR3 sequence: CASSKLAGVDEQFF. The CDR3 bases are TGTGCCAGCAGTAAACTAGCGGGAGTCGATGAGCAGTTCTTC.